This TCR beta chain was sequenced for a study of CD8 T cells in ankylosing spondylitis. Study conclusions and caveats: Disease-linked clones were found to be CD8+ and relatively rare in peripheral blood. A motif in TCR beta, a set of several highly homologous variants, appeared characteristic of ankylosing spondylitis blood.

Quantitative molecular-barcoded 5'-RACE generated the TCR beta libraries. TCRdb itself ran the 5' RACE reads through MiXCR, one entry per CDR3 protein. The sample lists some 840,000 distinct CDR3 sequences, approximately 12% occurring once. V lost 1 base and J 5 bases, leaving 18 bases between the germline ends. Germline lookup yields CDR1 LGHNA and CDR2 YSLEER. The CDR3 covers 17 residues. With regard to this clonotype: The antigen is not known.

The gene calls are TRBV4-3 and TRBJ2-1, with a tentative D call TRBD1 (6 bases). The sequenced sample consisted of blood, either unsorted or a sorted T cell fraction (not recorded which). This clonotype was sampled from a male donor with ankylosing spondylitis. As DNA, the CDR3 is TGCGCCAGCAGCCAAGGGGTACAGGGTAGAAGGGACAATGAGCAGTTCTTC. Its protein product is CASSQGVQGRRDNEQFF.